This T cell receptor beta chain was captured by sequencing in a study of blood T cell repertoires in COVID-19. Looking at the study overall: COVID-19 samples, acute and convalescent, were from the United States, Italy and Spain. Sample material is recorded as cDNA or gDNA derived from T cells, B-cell-depleted T cells, or PBMCs.

V was clipped by 5 bases and J by 7 bases, with 17 bases between them. This CDR3 has 14 residues. CDR1 MNHEY and CDR2 SMNVEV come from the germline V gene (reference sequence). Only in-frame clones appear in the TCRdb table, and some are missing; sequencing was by immunoSEQ multiplex PCR. The repertoire holds some 250,000 clones, with 82% as singletons. Sequencing input: peripheral blood. This chain connects TRBV27 to TRBJ1-2; D is possibly TRBD1 (5 bases). The source of this sequence is a woman aged 55-70 years with active or convalescent COVID-19. The CDR3 loop is CASSRLGGQLGYTF. The CDR3 coding sequence is TGTGCCAGCAGTAGGCTGGGGGGTCAGCTTGGCTACACCTTC.